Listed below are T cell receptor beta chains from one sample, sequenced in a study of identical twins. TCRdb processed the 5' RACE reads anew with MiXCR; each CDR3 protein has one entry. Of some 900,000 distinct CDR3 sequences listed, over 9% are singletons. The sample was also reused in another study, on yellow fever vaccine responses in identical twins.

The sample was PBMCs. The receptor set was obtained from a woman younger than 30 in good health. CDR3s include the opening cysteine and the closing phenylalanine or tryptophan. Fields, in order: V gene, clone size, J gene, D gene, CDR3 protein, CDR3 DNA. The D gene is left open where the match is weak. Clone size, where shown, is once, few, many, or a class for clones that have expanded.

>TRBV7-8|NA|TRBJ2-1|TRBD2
CASSLDTLAGVSGNEQFF
TGTGCCAGCAGCTTAGATACCCTAGCGGGAGTCTCGGGCAATGAGCAGTTCTTC
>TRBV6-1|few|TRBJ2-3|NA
CASSDGGGGHWDTQYF
TGTGCCAGCAGTGACGGAGGGGGGGGTCATTGGGATACGCAGTATTTT
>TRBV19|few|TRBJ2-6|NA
CASRGIPPLSGANVLTF
TGTGCCAGCCGAGGGATCCCTCCTCTCTCTGGGGCCAACGTCCTGACTTTC
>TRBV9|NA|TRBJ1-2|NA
CASVGDNYGYTF
TGTGCCAGCGTAGGGGATAACTATGGCTACACCTTC
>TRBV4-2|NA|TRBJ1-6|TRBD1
CASSQAVAGGPSPLHF
TGTGCCAGCAGCCAAGCCGTGGCAGGGGGTCCTTCACCCCTCCACTTT
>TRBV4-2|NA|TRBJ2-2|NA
CASSQEVLGELFF
TGTGCCAGCAGCCAAGAGGTGCTCGGGGAGCTGTTTTTT
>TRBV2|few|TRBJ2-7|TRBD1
CASVLRGQRYSYEQYF
TGTGCCAGCGTCCTCAGGGGACAGCGTTACTCCTACGAGCAGTACTTC
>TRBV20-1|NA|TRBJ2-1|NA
CSARVWGYNEQFF
TGCAGTGCTAGAGTTTGGGGGTACAATGAGCAGTTCTTC
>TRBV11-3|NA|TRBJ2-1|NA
CASTVGRATYNEQFF
TGCGCCAGCACCGTGGGGAGAGCGACATACAATGAGCAGTTCTTC
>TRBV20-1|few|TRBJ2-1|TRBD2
CSARVSGTSGLSYNEQFF
TGCAGTGCTAGAGTCTCCGGGACTAGCGGACTCTCCTACAATGAGCAGTTCTTC
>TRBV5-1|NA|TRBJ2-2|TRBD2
CASSASSGATGELFF
TGCGCCAGCAGCGCAAGTAGCGGGGCAACCGGGGAGCTGTTTTTT